The 9 T cell receptor beta chains below all came from one sample that was sequenced in a study of radiotherapy plus CTLA-4 blockade in lung cancer. The method was immunoSEQ multiplex PCR; TCRdb's version includes in-frame clones alone and lacks a portion of them. The sample has tens of thousands of clones, roughly four fifths seen once. Sample: peripheral blood, taken from a patient treated with radiotherapy plus ipilimumab. The source of these receptors is a human donor with non-small cell lung cancer who had stable disease on radiotherapy plus ipilimumab.

The chain combines TRBV11-2 with TRBJ1-1; 7 nucleotides match TRBD1. Germline assignment: CDR1 SGHAT and CDR2 FQNNGV. V shed 0 bases and J 5 bases; nucleotides not matched to a gene: 9. The CDR3 is 16 residues long. In DNA form, the CDR3 reads TGTGCCAGCAGCTTAGATCTGTACAGGGGAGGAACTGAAGCTTTCTTT. This gives the protein CASSLDLYRGGTEAFF.

This chain joins TRBV5-1 and TRBJ1-2; the D gene is possibly TRBD1 (6 bases). Trimming shortened V by 3 bases and J by 6 bases, and 21 bases separated the two germline ends. Germline CDR1 reads SGHRS; CDR2 reads YFSETQ. The CDR3 is 16 amino acids. CDR3 region: CASSSTTGISTNGYTF. CDR3 DNA sequence: TGCGCCAGCAGCTCAACCACAGGGATTTCCACTAATGGCTACACCTTC.

The chain joins TRBV11-2 to TRBJ1-1; D is unresolved. Per germline, CDR1 SGHAT and CDR2 FQNNGV. The V end lost 1 base, the J end lost 6 bases, and 12 bases lay between the germline ends. CDR3 length equals 14 residues. This CDR3 reads CASSLVRIIPEAFF. As DNA, the CDR3 is TGTGCCAGCAGCTTAGTAAGGATTATCCCTGAAGCTTTCTTT.

The V and J genes are TRBV27 and TRBJ1-6; D unresolved. V was cut by 3 bases and J by 6 bases, with 3 bases left in between. Germline assignment: CDR1 MNHEY and CDR2 SMNVEV (reference sequence). This CDR3 contains 12 residues. CDR3 DNA sequence: TGTGCCAGCAGTTTTTCTAATTCACCCCTCCACTTT. It codes for CASSFSNSPLHF.

This chain connects TRBV9 to TRBJ2-7; 8 bases are a match to TRBD2. Germline V gene lookup returns CDR1 SGDLS and CDR2 YYNGEE. V lost 4 bases and J lost 6; bases outside the gene matches: 9. The CDR3 covers 14 residues. The CDR3 DNA is TGTGCCAGCAGCTTGAAAGCGGGAGTAGGCGAGCAGTACTTC. Protein product: CASSLKAGVGEQYF. The full variable domain, completed using reference TRBV9 and TRBJ2-7, is DSGVTQTPKHLITATGQRVTLRCSPRSGDLSVYWYQQSLDQGLQFLIQYYNGEERAKGNILERFSAQQFPDLHSELNLSSLELGDSALYFCASSLKAGVGEQYFGPGTRLTVT.

By share of the sample, this clone is medium-sized. V usage is TRBV28 and J usage is TRBJ1-5; the D gene is possibly TRBD1 (5 bases). With 11 bases removed from V and 2 bases from J, the gap between germline ends came to 13 bases. This CDR3 has 13 residues. Germline CDR1 reads MDHEN; CDR2 reads SYDVKM. The CDR3 DNA reads TGTGCCGGGTCCCAGGGAGGCAATCAGCCCCAGCATTTT. Translated, it gives CAGSQGGNQPQHF.

This chain joins TRBV5-6 and TRBJ2-3; D is possibly TRBD2 (5 bases). This CDR3 comprises 13 residues. Germline V gene data show CDR1 as SGHDT and CDR2 as YYEEEE. Trimming removed 2 bases at V and 5 bases at J, with 9 bases between. The CDR3 sequence is CASSFGVVDTQYF. The CDR3 bases are TGTGCCAGCAGCTTCGGGGTAGTAGATACGCAGTATTTT.

The chain links TRBV19 to TRBJ1-3; D gene ambiguous. The CDR3 has 14 amino acids. Germline V gene data show CDR1 as LNHDA and CDR2 as SQIVND (reference sequence). V gave up 10 bases and J gave up 4 bases, with 17 bases separating them. CDR3 nucleotide sequence: TGTGCCACGGGAGGAGCTCTGGGAGGAAACACCATATATTTT. It codes for CATGGALGGNTIYF.

This chain uses TRBV28 with TRBJ2-7; D is undetermined. Trimming removed 6 bases at V and 2 bases at J, with 11 bases between. This CDR3 has 13 amino acids. CDR1 and CDR2 (germline): MDHEN, SYDVKM. The CDR3: CASSILGPYEQYF. In nucleotides, the CDR3 is TGTGCCAGCAGCATACTTGGACCCTACGAGCAGTACTTC.